One T cell receptor beta chain is described in this entry. The data originate from a study of shared clonotypes between healthy human individuals. Here immunoSEQ multiplex PCR was the method, and the copy in TCRdb shows in-frame clones only, minus some. The sample has about 2.1 million clones; approximately 92% are singletons. CD45RO-negative CD8 cells positively selected for CCR7 made up the naive population, which excluded terminally differentiated effector memory CD45RA+ cells. This receptor was identified in a man younger than 35 in good health. Some clones in this sample may be carry-over from other donors' samples. The sample taken for sequencing was naive CD8+ T cells from PBMCs.

The CDR3 DNA reads TGTGCCAGCGGGAGGGACCCATCCCGGTACACAGATACGCAGTATTTT. Its translation: CASGRDPSRYTDTQYF. This chain links TRBV2 with TRBJ2-3; 7 bases match TRBD2. From germline, CDR1 is SNHLY and CDR2 FYNNEI. J was trimmed by 2 bases and V by 8 bases; bases with no gene match: 13. The CDR3 length is 16 residues.